The 13 T cell receptor beta chains below come from one sample, sequenced in a study of glioma-infiltrating T cells after dendritic cell vaccination. Using immunoSEQ multiplex PCR, the repertoire was profiled, and TCRdb retains in-frame clones only, with some absent. The sample holds some 70,000 clones; around 86% are singletons and the top ten take roughly 7.9%. Material: blood, obtained before dendritic cell vaccination. These TCRs come from a human donor with glioblastoma.

The CDR3 reads CASSLDSAGDGYTF. The CDR3 bases are TGTGCCAGCAGCTTAGATTCGGCAGGGGATGGCTACACCTTC. The chain combines TRBV11-2 with TRBJ1-2, with TRBD1 as a possible D gene (6 bases). The CDR3 has 14 amino acids. The V end lost 0 bases, the J end lost 6 bases, and 11 bases lay between the germline ends. The germline V gene encodes CDR1 SGHAT and CDR2 FQNNGV.

This chain joins TRBV19 and TRBJ1-3; TRBD1 matches 8 bases. The CDR3 contains 16 residues. The germline V gene has CDR1 LNHDA and CDR2 SQIVND (reference sequence). The V gene end was trimmed by 6 bases and the J gene end by 2 bases; junction bases not matched to a gene: 9. The CDR3 loop reads CASRAAGTGTGNTIYF. As DNA, the CDR3 is TGTGCCAGTAGGGCAGCCGGGACAGGTACTGGAAACACCATATATTTT.

This chain connects TRBV5-6 to TRBJ1-5; perhaps TRBD1 as D (5 bases). The CDR3 runs to 14 residues. From germline, CDR1 is SGHDT and CDR2 YYEEEE. With 3 bases removed from V and 5 bases from J, the gap between germline ends came to 12 bases. The CDR3 here is CASSSGGYDQPQHF. CDR3 nucleotide sequence: TGTGCCAGCAGCTCCGGGGGGTACGATCAGCCCCAGCATTTT.

The rearrangement uses TRBV6-1 and TRBJ1-2, with TRBD1 identical over 10 bases. This CDR3 spans 15 amino acids. V was pared by 2 bases and J by 5 bases, with 5 bases of the junction left unmatched. Germline lookup yields CDR1 MNHNS and CDR2 SASEGT. The DNA for the CDR3 is TGTGCCAGCAGTGAAAAATGGACAGGGGGATATGGCTACACCTTC. Its translation is CASSEKWTGGYGYTF.

The sample holds one count of this clone. The rearrangement links TRBV6-5 to TRBJ2-7; tentative D call: TRBD2 (5 bases). The V and J ends lost 2 bases and 5 bases respectively, with 10 bases between them. Germline loops: CDR1 MNHEY, CDR2 SVGAGI. The CDR3 has 13 amino acids. The CDR3 DNA reads TGTGCCAGCAGTTACGCCGGGGTTGACGAGCAGTACTTC. Protein: CASSYAGVDEQYF.

V is TRBV5-6 and J is TRBJ2-5; 10 bases align to TRBD2. This CDR3 contains 16 residues. V was pared by 0 bases and J by 5 bases, with 7 bases of the junction left unmatched. Germline CDR1 reads SGHDT; CDR2 reads YYEEEE. The CDR3 is CASSLGPAGGQETQYF. The CDR3 nucleotides are TGTGCCAGCAGCTTGGGGCCAGCGGGGGGGCAGGAGACCCAGTACTTC.

The chain uses TRBV19 and TRBJ1-1; D gene uncertain. Germline-derived CDR1 and CDR2 are LNHDA and SQIVND (reference sequence). V was trimmed by 6 bases and J by 3 bases, leaving 11 bases between them. The CDR3 consists of 13 residues. The CDR3: CASSIELDTEAFF. CDR3 bases: TGTGCCAGTAGCATCGAGTTGGACACTGAAGCTTTCTTT.

The chain employs TRBV7-8 and TRBJ1-4; D is unresolved. The CDR3 totals 16 residues. Germline CDR1 SGHVS, CDR2 FQNEAQ. V lost 0 bases to trimming and J lost 7 bases, with 15 bases between them. CDR3 DNA: TGTGCCAGCAGCTTAGCGGCCCCAAATGATTTTGAAAAACTGTTTTTT. Translated, it gives CASSLAAPNDFEKLFF.

This chain uses TRBV6-5 with TRBJ1-2; 7 nucleotides agree with TRBD1. This CDR3 region has 14 residues. Germline values: CDR1 MNHEY, CDR2 SVGAGI. Losses at the gene ends were 5 bases for V and 1 base for J; bases not matched to a gene: 4. As DNA, the CDR3 is TGTGCCAGCAGTGTTGACAGGGTTAACTATGGCTACACCTTC. It codes for CASSVDRVNYGYTF.

This clone was seen just once. The junction departs from the called germline gene at one end, perhaps through a read error. The chain employs TRBV5-1 and TRBJ2-7, with TRBD2 identical over 14 bases. The CDR3 is made up of 16 amino acids. Per germline, CDR1 SGHRS and CDR2 YFSETQ. The CDR3 DNA follows: TGCGCCAGCAGCTTGGTTCCGGGGACTAGCGGGGGCCCCCAGGACTTC. Protein: CASSLVPGTSGGPQDF.

V gene TRBV2 combines with J gene TRBJ1-2; 9 bases line up with TRBD1. CDR3 length: 15 amino acids. The ends lost 6 bases at V and 10 bases at J; junction bases unmatched: 15. The germline V gene has CDR1 SNHLY and CDR2 FYNNEI. The CDR3 nucleotides read TGTGCCAGCAGCGGGGTAACAGGGGGCCCGCACGTCTACACCTTC. It codes for CASSGVTGGPHVYTF.

The J gene is TRBJ2-7, the V gene TRBV29-1; 8 nucleotides align to TRBD1. CDR3 length: 16 residues. The germline gives CDR1 SQVTM, CDR2 ANQGSEA. Unmatched junction bases numbered 16, after V lost 5 bases and J lost 4 bases. The CDR3 spells CSVRAHSGTGLYEQYF. DNA for the CDR3: TGCAGCGTTAGGGCCCATTCCGGGACAGGACTATACGAGCAGTACTTC.

This chain links TRBV2 with TRBJ2-7; 7 bases are a match to TRBD1. There are 14 residues in the CDR3. Germline CDR1 SNHLY, CDR2 FYNNEI. J was trimmed by 5 bases and V by 6 bases; bases with no gene match: 10. CDR3 in amino acids: CASSTRQGSNEQYF. CDR3 nucleotide sequence: TGTGCCAGCAGCACGCGACAGGGAAGCAACGAGCAGTACTTC.